This T cell receptor beta chain was recorded in a study of shared T cell receptors in the human thymus. Assay: immunoSEQ multiplex PCR; the TCRdb copy retains only in-frame clones and omits some. The sample consists of more than 550,000 clones, around 87% of them appearing once. Germline lookup yields CDR1 SGDLS and CDR2 YYNGEE. V was pared by 4 bases and J by 5 bases, with 11 bases of the junction left unmatched. CDR3 length equals 16 residues. The sample was also linked to a second study, of human thymus T cells. In that study: Surgeons resected thymus tissue during corrective heart surgery. Thymic and blood repertoires showed apparently biased V and J gene usage.

The chain combines TRBV9 with TRBJ2-7; 11 bases agree with TRBD2. The sequenced material came from thymocytes. The clonotype was recovered from a boy less than two years old with a congenital heart defect. The CDR3 loop is CASSTSPSGRFNEQYF. The CDR3 nucleotides are TGTGCCAGCAGCACCTCCCCTAGCGGGAGGTTCAACGAGCAGTACTTC.